This T cell receptor beta chain appears in the sequencing data of a study of siplizumab effects on memory and regulatory T cells. General observations from the study: Apparently more diverse than memory cells, naive T cells also seemed major alloresponse contributors.

Unmatched junction bases numbered 5, after V lost 5 bases and J lost 6 bases. The germline V gene encodes CDR1 KGHSH and CDR2 LQKENI. This CDR3 spans 15 amino acids. Of note for this clone: Antigen: not known.

Assay used: immunoSEQ multiplex PCR; TCRdb lists only in-frame clones, some missing. Among about 110,000 clones listed, 92% were seen once. The TCR comes from a human donor in good health. The sequenced material came from Tregs sorted from blood. The chain has TRBV18 and TRBJ1-5, with 12 bases that match TRBD1. For the CDR3, the DNA is TGTGCCAGCTCAGGGGGGACAGGGGGCGGTCAGCCCCAGCATTTT. Protein product: CASSGGTGGGQPQHF.